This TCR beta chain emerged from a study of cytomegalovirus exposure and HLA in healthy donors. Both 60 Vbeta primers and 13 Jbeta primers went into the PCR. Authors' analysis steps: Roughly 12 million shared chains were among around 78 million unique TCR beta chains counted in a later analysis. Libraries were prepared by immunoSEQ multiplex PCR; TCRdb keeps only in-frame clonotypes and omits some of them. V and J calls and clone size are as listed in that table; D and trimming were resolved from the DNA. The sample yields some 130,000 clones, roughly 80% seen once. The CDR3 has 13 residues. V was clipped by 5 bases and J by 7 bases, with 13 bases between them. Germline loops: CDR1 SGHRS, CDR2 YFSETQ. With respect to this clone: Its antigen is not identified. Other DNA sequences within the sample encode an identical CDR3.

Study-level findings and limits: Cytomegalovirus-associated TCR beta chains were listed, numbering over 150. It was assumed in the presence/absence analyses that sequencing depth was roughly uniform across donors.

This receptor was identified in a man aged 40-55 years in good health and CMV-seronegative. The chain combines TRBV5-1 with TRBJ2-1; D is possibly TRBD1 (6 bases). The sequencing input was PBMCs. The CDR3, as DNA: TGCGCCAGCAGTCCCGGCCAGGGGAATGAGCAGTTCTTC. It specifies CASSPGQGNEQFF. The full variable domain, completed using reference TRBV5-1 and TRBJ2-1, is KAGVTQTPRYLIKTRGQQVTLSCSPISGHRSVSWYQQTPGQGLQFLFEYFSETQRNKGNFPGRFSGRQFSNSRSEMNVSTLELGDSALYLCASSPGQGNEQFFGPGTRLTVL.